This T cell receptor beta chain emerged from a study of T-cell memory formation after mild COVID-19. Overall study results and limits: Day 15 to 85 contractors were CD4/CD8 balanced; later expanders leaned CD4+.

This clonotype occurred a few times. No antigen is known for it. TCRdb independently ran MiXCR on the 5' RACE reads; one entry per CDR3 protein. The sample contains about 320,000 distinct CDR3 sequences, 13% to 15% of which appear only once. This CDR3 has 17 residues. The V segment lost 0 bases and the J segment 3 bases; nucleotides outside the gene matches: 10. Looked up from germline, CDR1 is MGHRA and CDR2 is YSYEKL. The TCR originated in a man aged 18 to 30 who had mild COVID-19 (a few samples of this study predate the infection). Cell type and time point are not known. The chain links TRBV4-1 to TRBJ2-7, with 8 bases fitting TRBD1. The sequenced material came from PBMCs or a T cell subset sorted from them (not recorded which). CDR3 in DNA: TGCGCCAGCAGCCAAGATGTCGCAGGGGGCATGAACTACGAGCAGTACTTC. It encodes CASSQDVAGGMNYEQYF.